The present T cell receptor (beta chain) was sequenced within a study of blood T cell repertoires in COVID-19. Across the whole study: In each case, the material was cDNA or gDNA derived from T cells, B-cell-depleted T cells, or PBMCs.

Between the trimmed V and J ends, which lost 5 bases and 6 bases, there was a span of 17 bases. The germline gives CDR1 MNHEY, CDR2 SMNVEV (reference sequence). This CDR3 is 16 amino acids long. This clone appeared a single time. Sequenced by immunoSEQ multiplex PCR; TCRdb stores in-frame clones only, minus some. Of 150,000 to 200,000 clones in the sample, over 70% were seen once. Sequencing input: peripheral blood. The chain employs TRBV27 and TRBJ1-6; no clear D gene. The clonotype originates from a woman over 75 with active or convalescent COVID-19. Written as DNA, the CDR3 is TGTGCCAGCAGTCCCCTAAGCAGAGGCCTTAATTCACCCCTCCACTTT. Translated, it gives CASSPLSRGLNSPLHF.